This TCR beta chain was sequenced in a study of T cells in Graves' hyperthyroidism and ophthalmopathy. Turning to the study itself: Peripheral blood draws took place at initial diagnosis, ahead of any treatment. Overall study results and limits: Onset of ophthalmopathy came a median around 6.2 months after the model predicted it.

For this clonotype: Its matching antigen is unknown.

The study left out patients who had uncontrolled infection, other autoimmune disease, pregnancy or lactation. Isolation of PBMCs was performed on 8.5 to 10 ml fresh peripheral blood. TCR beta CDR3 sequences were amplified from RNA transcripts. In the first-round RT-PCR of the TCR CDR3, the HTBI primer set was used. TCRdb recomputed calls from the multiplex PCR reads with MiXCR, one row per CDR3 protein. The repertoire has 550,000 to 850,000 distinct CDR3 sequences, around 19% of them found once; the top ten carry 16%. The sample comprised blood. This TCR was recovered from a woman aged 50 to 65 with Graves' hyperthyroidism that later progressed to Graves' ophthalmopathy.

CDR3 in amino acids: CAWIYEAPINYGYTF. In DNA, the CDR3 is TGTGCCTGGATCTATGAGGCTCCAATTAACTATGGCTACACCTTC. The chain joins TRBV30 to TRBJ1-2; D gene unclear. CDR1 is GTSNPN and CDR2 is SVGIG in the germline V gene (reference sequence). The CDR3 length is 15 residues. Trimming removed 4 bases from V and 1 base from J, with 16 bases in between.